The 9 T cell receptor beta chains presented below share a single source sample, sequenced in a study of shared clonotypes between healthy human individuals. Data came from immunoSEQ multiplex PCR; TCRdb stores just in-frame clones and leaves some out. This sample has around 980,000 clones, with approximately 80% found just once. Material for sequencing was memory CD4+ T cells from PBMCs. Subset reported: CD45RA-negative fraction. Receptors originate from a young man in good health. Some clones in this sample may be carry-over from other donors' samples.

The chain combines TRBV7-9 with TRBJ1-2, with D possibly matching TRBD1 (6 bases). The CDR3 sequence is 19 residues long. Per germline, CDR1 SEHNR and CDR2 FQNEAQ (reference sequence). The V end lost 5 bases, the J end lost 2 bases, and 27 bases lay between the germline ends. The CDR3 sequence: CASSPRGGLEDFGNYGYTF. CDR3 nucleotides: TGTGCCAGCAGCCCTAGGGGGGGACTAGAAGACTTCGGGAACTATGGCTACACCTTC.

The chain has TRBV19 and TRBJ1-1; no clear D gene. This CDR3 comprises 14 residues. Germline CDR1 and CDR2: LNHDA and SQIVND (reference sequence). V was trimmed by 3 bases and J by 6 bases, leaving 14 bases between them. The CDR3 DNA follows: TGTGCCAGTAGTATGCCCGTTGGTGGGGCTGAAGCTTTCTTT. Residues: CASSMPVGGAEAFF.

CDR3 in amino acids: CASSSETSGRAEQFF. CDR3 nucleotide sequence: TGTGCCAGCAGCTCCGAGACTAGCGGGAGGGCTGAGCAGTTCTTC. This chain joins TRBV5-4 and TRBJ2-3, with 14 positions matching TRBD2. The end of the DNA is better explained by TRBJ2-1, so the J call may be wrong. CDR3 length equals 15 residues. CDR1 and CDR2 from the germline V gene are SGHNT and YYREEE (reference sequence).

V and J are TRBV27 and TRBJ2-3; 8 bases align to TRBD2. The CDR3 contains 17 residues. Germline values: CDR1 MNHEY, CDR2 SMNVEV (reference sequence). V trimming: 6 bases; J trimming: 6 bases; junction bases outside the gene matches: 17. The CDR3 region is CASSPGAWTSRADTQYF. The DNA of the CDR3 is TGTGCCAGCAGCCCAGGGGCGTGGACTAGCCGAGCGGATACGCAGTATTTT.

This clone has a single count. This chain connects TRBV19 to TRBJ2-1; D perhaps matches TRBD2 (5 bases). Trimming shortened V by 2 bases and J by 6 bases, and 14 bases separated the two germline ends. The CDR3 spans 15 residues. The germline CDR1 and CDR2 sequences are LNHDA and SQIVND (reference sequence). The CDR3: CASSIRGVLGNEQFF. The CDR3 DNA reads TGTGCCAGTAGTATACGGGGAGTTTTGGGCAATGAGCAGTTCTTC.

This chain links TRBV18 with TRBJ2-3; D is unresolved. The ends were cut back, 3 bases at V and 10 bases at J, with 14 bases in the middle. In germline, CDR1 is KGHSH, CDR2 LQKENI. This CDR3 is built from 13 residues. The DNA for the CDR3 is TGTGCCAGCTCACCTTTCCAGAAAAACCCGCAGTATTTT. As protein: CASSPFQKNPQYF.

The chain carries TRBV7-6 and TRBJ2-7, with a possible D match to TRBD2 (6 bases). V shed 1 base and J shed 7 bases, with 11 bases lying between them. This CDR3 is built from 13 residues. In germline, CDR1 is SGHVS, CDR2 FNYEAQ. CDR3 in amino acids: CASSLGAGREQYF. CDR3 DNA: TGTGCCAGCAGCTTAGGGGCGGGGCGGGAGCAGTACTTC.

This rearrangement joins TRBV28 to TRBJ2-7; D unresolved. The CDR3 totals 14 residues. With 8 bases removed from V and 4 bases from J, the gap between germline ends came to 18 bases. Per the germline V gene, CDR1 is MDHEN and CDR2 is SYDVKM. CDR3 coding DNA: TGTGCCAGCCTTCCCTCCGGGCTAGTTTACGAGCAGTACTTC. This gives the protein CASLPSGLVYEQYF.

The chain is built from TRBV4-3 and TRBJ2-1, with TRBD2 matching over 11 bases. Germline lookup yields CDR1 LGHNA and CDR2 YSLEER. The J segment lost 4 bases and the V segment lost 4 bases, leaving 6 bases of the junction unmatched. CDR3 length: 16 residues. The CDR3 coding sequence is TGCGCCAGCAGCCTAACCGGGACTAGCGGATACAATGAGCAGTTCTTC. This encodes CASSLTGTSGYNEQFF.